What follows is one T cell receptor (beta chain) and its context. The antigen is undetermined. The sample is drawn from a study of T cell responses to AZD1222 COVID-19 vaccine. Study-wide results and limits: Spike regions recognized by vaccine-associated CD4 TCRs spanned the protein, led by 160-218 and 743-854. Most donors were white British and more were female, and clonal diversity was possibly underestimated.

Analysis merged second doses at about 4 or about 12 weeks. Data came from immunoSEQ multiplex PCR; TCRdb stores just in-frame clones and leaves some out. The data contain about 180,000 clones, around 90% of them singletons. Germline CDR1 and CDR2: SGHDN and FVKESK. The CDR3 length is 18 residues. With 0 bases removed from V and 3 bases from J, the gap between germline ends came to 19 bases. The sequenced sample was peripheral blood, obtained 28 days after the second AZD1222 dose. V gene TRBV14 combines with J gene TRBJ2-3; perhaps TRBD2 as D (6 bases). The receptor was derived from an adult who received the AZD1222 COVID-19 vaccine. The CDR3 region is CASSQDLGGNAQTDTQYF. In DNA, the CDR3 is TGTGCCAGCAGCCAAGACTTGGGGGGTAATGCCCAAACAGATACGCAGTATTTT.